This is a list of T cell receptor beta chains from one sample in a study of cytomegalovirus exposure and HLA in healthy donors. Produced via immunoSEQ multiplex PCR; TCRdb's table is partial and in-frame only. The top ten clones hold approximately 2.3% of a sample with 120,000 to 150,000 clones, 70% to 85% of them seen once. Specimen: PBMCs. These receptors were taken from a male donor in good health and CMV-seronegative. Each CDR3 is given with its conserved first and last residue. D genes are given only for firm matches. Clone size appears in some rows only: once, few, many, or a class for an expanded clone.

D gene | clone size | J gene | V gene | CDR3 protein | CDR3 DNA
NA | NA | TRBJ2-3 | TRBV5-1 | CASSLRDPRTDTQYF | TGCGCCAGCAGCCTGCGGGACCCACGCACAGATACGCAGTATTTT
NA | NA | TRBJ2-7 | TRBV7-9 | CASSFSRDASYEQYF | TGTGCCAGCAGCTTCTCTAGAGATGCCTCCTACGAGCAGTACTTC
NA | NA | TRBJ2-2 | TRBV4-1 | CASSQDLRVIVAGELFF | TGCGCCAGCAGCCAAGATTTGAGGGTGATCGTGGCCGGGGAGCTGTTTTTT
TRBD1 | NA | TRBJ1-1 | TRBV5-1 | CASSEGTGTEAFF | TGCGCCAGCAGCGAAGGGACAGGCACTGAAGCTTTCTTT
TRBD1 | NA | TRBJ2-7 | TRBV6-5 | CASSPGTGTLEQYF | TGTGCCAGCAGCCCAGGGACAGGCACCTTAGAGCAGTACTTC
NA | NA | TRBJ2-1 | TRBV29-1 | CSASPGNEQFF | TGCAGCGCCTCCCCGGGTAATGAGCAGTTCTTC
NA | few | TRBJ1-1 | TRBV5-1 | CASSLTGITEAFF | TGCGCCAGCAGCTTGACAGGGATCACTGAAGCTTTCTTT
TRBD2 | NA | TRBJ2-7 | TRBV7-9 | CSSSQLAGGYEQYF | TGTTCCAGCAGCCAACTAGCGGGAGGTTACGAGCAGTACTTC
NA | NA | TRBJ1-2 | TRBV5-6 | CASSLDLGTPTHGYTF | TGTGCCAGCAGCTTGGACCTCGGGACTCCTACTCATGGCTACACCTTC
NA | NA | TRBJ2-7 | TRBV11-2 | CASSTAQANEQYF | TGTGCCAGCAGTACGGCACAGGCCAACGAGCAGTACTTC
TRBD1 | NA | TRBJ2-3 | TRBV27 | CASSFGTGAYTDTQYF | TGTGCCAGCAGTTTTGGGACAGGGGCGTACACAGATACGCAGTATTTT
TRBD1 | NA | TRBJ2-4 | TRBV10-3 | CAINNGQGENIQYF | TGTGCCATCAATAATGGACAGGGGGAAAACATTCAGTACTTC
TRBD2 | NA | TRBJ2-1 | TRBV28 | CASSSHISGIYNEQFF | TGTGCCAGCAGTTCCCACATTAGCGGGATCTACAATGAGCAGTTCTTC
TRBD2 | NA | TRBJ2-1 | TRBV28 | CASSWGTSGNNEQFF | TGTGCCAGCAGTTGGGGGACTAGCGGCAACAATGAGCAGTTCTTC
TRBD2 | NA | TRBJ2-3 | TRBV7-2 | CASSLARTSGITDTQYF | TGTGCCAGCAGCTTAGCGAGGACTAGCGGGATCACAGATACGCAGTATTTT
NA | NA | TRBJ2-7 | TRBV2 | CASRRAIYEQYF | TGTGCCAGCAGGAGAGCTATCTACGAGCAGTACTTC
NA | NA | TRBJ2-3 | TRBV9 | CASSVGVSRTDTQYF | TGTGCCAGCAGCGTAGGGGTTAGCAGAACAGATACGCAGTATTTT
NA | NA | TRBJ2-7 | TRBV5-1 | CASSLAPGSSYEQYF | TGCGCCAGCAGCTTGGCTCCCGGGAGCAGCTACGAGCAGTACTTC
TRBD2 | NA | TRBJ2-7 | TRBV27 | CASSLSQGGYEQYF | TGTGCCAGCAGTTTATCCCAGGGAGGGTACGAGCAGTACTTC
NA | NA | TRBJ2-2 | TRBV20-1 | CSAEGAGELFF | TGCAGTGCAGAGGGGGCCGGGGAGCTGTTTTTT
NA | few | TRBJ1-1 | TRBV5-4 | CASSPQAGEAFF | TGTGCCAGCAGCCCCCAAGCGGGGGAAGCTTTCTTT
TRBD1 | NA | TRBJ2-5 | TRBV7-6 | CASSLAGPDRVETQYF | TGTGCCAGCAGCTTAGCCGGGCCTGACAGGGTGGAGACCCAGTACTTC
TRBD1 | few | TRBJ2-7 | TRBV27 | CASSPGQAYEQYF | TGTGCCAGCAGTCCGGGACAGGCCTACGAGCAGTACTTC
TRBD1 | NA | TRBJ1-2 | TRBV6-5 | CASSYSTGDGYTF | TGTGCCAGCAGTTACAGTACAGGGGATGGCTACACCTTC
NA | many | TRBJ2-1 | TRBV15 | CATSRGDGRTVDEQFF | TGTGCCACCAGCAGGGGAGATGGCCGAACAGTCGATGAGCAGTTCTTC
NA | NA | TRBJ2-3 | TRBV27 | CASSSLGATDTQYF | TGTGCCAGCAGTTCTCTGGGGGCAACAGATACGCAGTATTTT
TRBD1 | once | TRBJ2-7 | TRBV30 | CAWSPRTGRNEQYF | TGTGCCTGGAGTCCTAGGACAGGGAGGAACGAGCAGTACTTC
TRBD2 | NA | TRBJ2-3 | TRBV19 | CASRTSGRAMRSTDTQYF | TGTGCCAGCCGGACTAGCGGGAGGGCCATGAGGAGCACAGATACGCAGTATTTT
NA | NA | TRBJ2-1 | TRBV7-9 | CASSSSQTYNEQFF | TGTGCCAGCAGCTCTAGTCAGACCTACAATGAGCAGTTCTTC
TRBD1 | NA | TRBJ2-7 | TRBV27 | CASSLSGTGSYEQYF | TGTGCCAGCAGTTTATCCGGGACAGGGTCCTACGAGCAGTACTTC
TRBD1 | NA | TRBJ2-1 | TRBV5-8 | CASSRTGIEQFF | TGTGCCAGCAGCCGGACAGGGATTGAGCAGTTCTTC
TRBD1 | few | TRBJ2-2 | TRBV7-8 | CATPLWTGAGELFF | TGTGCCACCCCTCTATGGACAGGGGCCGGGGAGCTGTTTTTT
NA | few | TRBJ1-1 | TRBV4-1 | CASSQGIVPWLAFF | TGCGCCAGCAGCCAAGGTATAGTCCCCTGGTTGGCTTTCTTT
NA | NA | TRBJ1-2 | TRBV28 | CASSLVSGYGYTF | TGTGCCAGCAGTTTAGTGTCGGGCTATGGCTACACCTTC
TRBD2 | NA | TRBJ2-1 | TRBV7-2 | CASSQGLAEYNEQFF | TGTGCCAGCAGCCAGGGACTAGCGGAATACAATGAGCAGTTCTTC
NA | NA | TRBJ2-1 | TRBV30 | CASGRSSYNEQFF | TGTGCCTCAGGTCGAAGCTCCTACAATGAGCAGTTCTTC
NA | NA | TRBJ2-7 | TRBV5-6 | CASSSGGGLYEQYF | TGTGCCAGCAGCTCCGGAGGGGGCCTCTACGAGCAGTACTTC
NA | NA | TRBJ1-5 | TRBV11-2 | CASSPDRDQPQHF | TGTGCCAGCAGCCCTGATCGGGATCAGCCCCAGCATTTT
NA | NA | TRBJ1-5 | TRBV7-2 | CASSLVPAGDADSNQPQHF | TGTGCCAGCAGCTTAGTTCCCGCAGGGGATGCCGATAGCAATCAGCCCCAGCATTTT
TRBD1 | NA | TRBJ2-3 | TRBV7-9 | CAIPPGQSTDTQYF | TGTGCCATCCCTCCGGGACAGAGCACAGATACGCAGTATTTT
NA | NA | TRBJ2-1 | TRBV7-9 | CASSLAWASYNEQFF | TGTGCCAGCAGCTTAGCCTGGGCATCCTACAATGAGCAGTTCTTC
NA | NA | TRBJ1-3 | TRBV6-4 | CASSSEAGNTIYF | TGTGCCAGCAGCAGTGAGGCGGGAAACACCATATATTTT
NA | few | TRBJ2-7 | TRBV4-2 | CASSQEIPAAYEQYF | TGTGCCAGCAGCCAAGAAATCCCAGCGGCGTACGAGCAGTACTTC
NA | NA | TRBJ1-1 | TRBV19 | CASQRRLNTEAFF | TGTGCCAGCCAGCGACGGCTGAACACTGAAGCTTTCTTT
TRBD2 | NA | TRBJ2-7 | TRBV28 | CASRLIAGGRSYEQYF | TGTGCCAGCAGATTGATAGCGGGAGGGAGGTCCTACGAGCAGTACTTC
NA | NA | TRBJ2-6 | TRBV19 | CASYLPGSSGANVLTF | TGTGCCAGTTATTTACCGGGATCCTCTGGGGCCAACGTCCTGACTTTC
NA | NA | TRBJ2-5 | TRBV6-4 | CASSGYSRSNQETQYF | TGTGCCAGCAGTGGGTACAGCCGTTCAAATCAAGAGACCCAGTACTTC
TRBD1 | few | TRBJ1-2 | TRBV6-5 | CATQYAFGQGGGYTF | TGTGCCACCCAATATGCGTTTGGGCAGGGGGGTGGCTACACCTTC
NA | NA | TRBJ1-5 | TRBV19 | CAKAYRSQPQHF | TGTGCTAAAGCATATAGGAGTCAGCCCCAGCATTTT
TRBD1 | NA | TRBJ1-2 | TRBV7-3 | CASSLTGGPTNYGYTF | TGTGCCAGCAGCTTGACAGGGGGGCCTACTAACTATGGCTACACCTTC
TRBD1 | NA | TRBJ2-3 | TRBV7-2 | CASSYDRGTDTQYF | TGTGCCAGCAGCTACGACAGGGGCACAGATACGCAGTATTTT
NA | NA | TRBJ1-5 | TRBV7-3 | CASSLAGTQVAQPQHF | TGTGCCAGCAGCTTGGCCGGCACTCAGGTGGCGCAGCCCCAGCATTTT
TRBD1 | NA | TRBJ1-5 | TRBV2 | CASTTRWAGGQPQHF | TGTGCCAGCACTACACGCTGGGCAGGGGGACAGCCCCAGCATTTT
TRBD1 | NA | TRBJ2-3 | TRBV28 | CAVCGGQSTDTQYF | TGTGCCGTCTGTGGGGGACAGAGCACAGATACGCAGTATTTT
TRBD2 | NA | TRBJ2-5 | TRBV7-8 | CASSLVSGGQEETQYF | TGTGCCAGCAGCTTAGTATCGGGAGGGCAGGAAGAGACCCAGTACTTC
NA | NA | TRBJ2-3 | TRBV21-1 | CASSKDVIGTDTQYF | TGTGCCAGCAGCAAAGATGTAATTGGCACAGATACGCAGTATTTT
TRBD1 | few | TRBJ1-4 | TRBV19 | CASSIEGTGDEKLFF | TGTGCCAGTAGTATAGAAGGGACAGGCGATGAAAAACTGTTTTTT